Following are 30 T cell receptor beta chains from one sample sequenced in a study of cytomegalovirus exposure and HLA in healthy donors. Primers for the PCR totalled 60 Vbeta and 13 Jbeta. TCRdb's copy holds only in-frame clones and misses some; the assay was immunoSEQ multiplex PCR. The data contain more than 85,000 clones, 78% of them singletons. Source material: PBMCs. The receptors stem from a man aged 25-45 years in good health and CMV-seronegative.

The chain couples TRBV19 to TRBJ1-6; 10 bases align to TRBD1. The CDR3 loop spans 17 amino acids. The germline gives CDR1 LNHDA, CDR2 SQIVND (reference sequence). After removal of 4 bases from V and 7 bases from J, the junction contained 10 bases not matched to a gene. CDR3 amino acids: CASSKRQGARRNSPLHF. CDR3 in DNA: TGTGCCAGTAGTAAAAGACAGGGGGCGCGCAGGAATTCACCCCTCCACTTT.

The chain couples TRBV30 to TRBJ1-4; tentatively, D is TRBD1 (6 bases). The CDR3 totals 13 residues. The V end was cut by 4 bases, the J end by 7 bases, with 13 bases between. Germline V gene data show CDR1 as GTSNPN and CDR2 as SVGIG (reference sequence). The CDR3 region is CAWTPGGPEKLFF. The CDR3 DNA is TGTGCCTGGACCCCGGGGGGGCCTGAAAAACTGTTTTTT.

The rearrangement joins TRBV19 to TRBJ2-3, with a possible D match to TRBD1 (5 bases). Germline assignment: CDR1 LNHDA and CDR2 SQIVND (reference sequence). V was shortened by 7 bases and J by 2 bases, with 10 bases between the two germline ends. The CDR3 sequence is 13 residues long. CDR3 nucleotide sequence: TGTGCCAGTAATGGCAGGGCCACAGATACGCAGTATTTT. Protein sequence: CASNGRATDTQYF.

This clone has a handful of counts. The chain joins TRBV29-1 to TRBJ1-2; 7 bases map to TRBD1. The V and J ends lost 7 bases and 3 bases, in that order; junction bases with no gene match: 5. The CDR3 is made up of 12 amino acids. In germline, CDR1 is SQVTM, CDR2 ANQGSEA. CDR3 DNA: TGCAGCGGCAAAACAGGGGACTATGGCTACACCTTC. It yields the protein CSGKTGDYGYTF.

This chain links TRBV9 with TRBJ2-5; weak D call: TRBD1 (5 bases). Germline V gene sequence: CDR1 SGDLS, CDR2 YYNGEE. This CDR3 contains 14 residues. The V and J ends lost 3 bases and 7 bases respectively, with 16 bases between them. For the CDR3, the DNA is TGTGCCAGCAGCGCCGCTCCGTCTAGGGGGACCCAGTACTTC. The encoded protein is CASSAAPSRGTQYF.

The CDR3 DNA reads TGTGCCAGCAGTTACCCGAGCGGGAAAGGGTACGAGCAGTACTTC. This encodes CASSYPSGKGYEQYF. The chain carries TRBV6-5 and TRBJ2-7, with 7 bases fitting TRBD2. Losses at the gene ends were 2 bases for V and 4 bases for J; bases not matched to a gene: 8. CDR3 size: 15 residues. Germline CDR1 and CDR2: MNHEY and SVGAGI.

The gene calls are TRBV6-6 and TRBJ2-7; the match to TRBD2 covers 8 bases. This CDR3 region has 16 residues. Germline-derived CDR1 and CDR2 are MNHNY and SVGAGI (reference sequence). With V trimmed by 0 bases and J by 4 bases, 8 bases remained unmatched. CDR3 residues: CASSYSGGGQVYEQYF. The CDR3 DNA follows: TGTGCCAGCAGTTACTCCGGCGGGGGGCAGGTTTACGAGCAGTACTTC.

This clone has just one count. One junction end does not reproduce the germline sequence, and a read error may be involved. The CDR3 DNA reads TGTGCCAGCAGTTTAATAATTACAGGGGGACTTAACCATGGCTACACCTTC. It translates to CASSLIITGGLNHGYTF. V is TRBV28 and J is TRBJ1-2, with 8 positions matching TRBD1. Per germline, CDR1 MDHEN and CDR2 SYDVKM. The CDR3 is made up of 17 amino acids.

This chain connects TRBV5-6 to TRBJ1-2; 7 bases agree with TRBD1. Germline V CDR1 and CDR2: SGHDT, YYEEEE. The CDR3 covers 14 residues. The J segment lost 6 bases and the V segment lost 0 bases, leaving 5 bases of the junction unmatched. In nucleotides, the CDR3 is TGTGCCAGCAGCTTGGACCAGGGGGAACATGGCTACACCTTC. Protein product: CASSLDQGEHGYTF. Full variable domain (remainder filled in from reference TRBV5-6 and TRBJ1-2): DAGVTQSPTHLIKTRGQQVTLRCSPKSGHDTVSWYQQALGQGPQFIFQYYEEEERQRGNFPDRFSGHQFPNYSSELNVNALLLGDSALYLCASSLDQGEHGYTFGSGTRLTVV.

This chain links TRBV19 with TRBJ2-7; a weak D match, TRBD1 (5 bases). The CDR3 consists of 19 residues. V shed 5 bases and J shed 5 bases, with 31 bases lying between them. Germline V lookup: CDR1 LNHDA, CDR2 SQIVND (reference sequence). For the CDR3, the DNA is TGTGCCAGTAGTCCCTCTCGACTCAGGGATTCCTTCATTGCCGACGAGCAGTACTTC. Protein product: CASSPSRLRDSFIADEQYF.

A few counts support this clone. The chain links TRBV7-2 to TRBJ1-1; D might be TRBD1 (6 bases). Trimming left V 8 bases short and J 1 base short, with 17 bases between. The germline CDR1 and CDR2 sequences are SGHTA and FQGNSA. This CDR3 is 15 amino acids long. The CDR3 DNA reads as TGTGCCAGCTCGACGGGCAGGGGCCGGAACACTGAAGCTTTCTTT. Protein sequence: CASSTGRGRNTEAFF.

The chain carries TRBV25-1 and TRBJ1-1; 7 bases map to TRBD1. The CDR3 contains 11 residues. CDR1 is MGHDK and CDR2 is SYGVNS in the germline V gene. V lost 5 bases and J lost 10; bases outside the gene matches: 4. CDR3 residues: CASSPDRRAFF. For the CDR3, the DNA is TGTGCCAGCAGTCCGGACAGGCGAGCTTTCTTT. The full variable domain, its missing parts supplied by reference TRBV25-1 and TRBJ1-1, is EADIYQTPRYLVIGTGKKITLECSQTMGHDKMYWYQQDPGMELHLIHYSYGVNSTEKGDLSSESTVSRIRTEHFPLTLESARPSHTSQYLCASSPDRRAFFGQGTRLTVV.

V is TRBV6-5 and J is TRBJ1-5; D is perhaps TRBD1 (6 bases). CDR3 length equals 14 residues. V lost 5 bases and J 0 bases, leaving 8 bases between the germline ends. The germline V gene encodes CDR1 MNHEY and CDR2 SVGAGI. The CDR3 region has the DNA TGTGCCAGCAGTACAGGGTATAGCAATCAGCCCCAGCATTTT. It is translated as CASSTGYSNQPQHF.

This clone was seen more than once but under ten times. Other nucleotide sequences in the sample specify the same CDR3. This chain connects TRBV28 to TRBJ2-7, with TRBD1 as a possible D gene (5 bases). There are 14 residues in the CDR3. Germline V gene lookup returns CDR1 MDHEN and CDR2 SYDVKM. Trimming cost V 3 bases and J 2 bases, with 11 bases left between them. CDR3 amino acids: CASSFSQGTYEQYF. CDR3 nucleotides: TGTGCCAGCAGTTTTAGCCAGGGTACCTACGAGCAGTACTTC.

V is TRBV12-5 and J is TRBJ2-5; TRBD2 matches at 8 bases. The CDR3 has 15 amino acids. Germline trimming cut 5 bases from V and 1 base from J; bases unmatched to any gene: 6. Germline V lookup: CDR1 LGHNT, CDR2 FRNRAP. For the CDR3, the DNA is TGTGCTAGTGGTCTTAGCGGGAAATTCCAAGAGACCCAGTACTTC. Translation: CASGLSGKFQETQYF.

The chain carries TRBV2 and TRBJ2-5; D is possibly TRBD1 (6 bases). The V gene lost 1 base and the J gene lost 5 bases, with 14 bases spanning the gap. CDR3 length equals 15 residues. Germline CDR1 and CDR2: SNHLY and FYNNEI. The CDR3 nucleotides are TGTGCCAGCAGTGAAGGGGGGCCCGCCGGGGAGACCCAGTACTTC. This translates into CASSEGGPAGETQYF.

The CDR3 coding sequence is TGTGCCAGTAGCGCGGGTTTCATGAACACTGAAGCTTTCTTT. Translation: CASSAGFMNTEAFF. The chain recombines TRBV19 with TRBJ1-1; D is unresolved. The V end lost 6 bases, the J end lost 0 bases, and 11 bases lay between the germline ends. The germline gives CDR1 LNHDA, CDR2 SQIVND (reference sequence). The length of the CDR3 is 14 residues.

J is TRBJ2-6 and V is TRBV5-1, with 8 bases that match TRBD1. V trimming: 4 bases; J trimming: 2 bases; junction bases outside the gene matches: 11. This CDR3 has 18 amino acids. CDR1 is SGHRS, CDR2 YFSETQ, per germline. The DNA of the CDR3 is TGCGCCAGCAGCATCATGCCGGGACAGGTTCCTGGGGCCAACGTCCTGACTTTC. It is translated as CASSIMPGQVPGANVLTF.

This chain uses TRBV19 with TRBJ2-2; D is possibly TRBD2 (7 bases). Trimming stripped 2 bases from V and 7 bases from J, with 14 bases between. The CDR3 is 15 residues long. Germline CDR1 LNHDA, CDR2 SQIVND (reference sequence). The CDR3 reads CASSIRGGAFGELFF. For the CDR3, the DNA is TGTGCCAGTAGTATACGAGGGGGGGCCTTCGGGGAGCTGTTTTTT.

This clone came up once. The gene calls are TRBV18 and TRBJ2-1, with 8 bases matching TRBD1. The germline gives CDR1 KGHSH, CDR2 LQKENI. The CDR3 totals 15 residues. The V and J ends lost 0 bases and 5 bases, in that order; junction bases with no gene match: 3. The CDR3 DNA follows: TGTGCCAGCTCACCACCGGGACAGGTACACAATGAGCAGTTCTTC. Residues: CASSPPGQVHNEQFF. The whole variable domain, filled in from reference TRBV18 and TRBJ2-1, reads NAGVMQNPRHLVRRRGQEARLRCSPMKGHSHVYWYRQLPEEGLKFMVYLQKENIIDESGMPKERFSAEFPKEGPSILRIQQVVRGDSAAYFCASSPPGQVHNEQFFGPGTRLTVL.

The rearrangement links TRBV10-1 to TRBJ2-3, with 7 bases that match TRBD1. V lost 4 bases, J lost 5 bases, and 9 bases stayed unmatched. The length of the CDR3 is 15 residues. Germline CDR1 WNHNN, CDR2 SYGVQD (reference sequence). The DNA for the CDR3 is TGCGCCAGCAGTGTTAAGGGGGCCGGGATAGATACGCAGTATTTT. This codes for CASSVKGAGIDTQYF.

The V call is TRBV4-3, the J call TRBJ2-7; 11 positions match TRBD1. Unmatched junction bases numbered 5, after V lost 3 bases and J lost 4 bases. Germline-derived CDR1 and CDR2 are LGHNA and YSLEER. CDR3 length: 15 residues. Here the CDR3 reads CASSQWTGGGYEQYF. The CDR3 coding sequence is TGCGCCAGCAGCCAGTGGACAGGGGGCGGTTACGAGCAGTACTTC.

Turning to this clone: The junction does not match germline at one end; this may be a read error. The genes are TRBV29-1 and TRBJ2-3; D possibly uses TRBD1 or TRBD2 (6 bases each). Germline CDR1 SQVTM, CDR2 ANQGSEA. The CDR3 is 15 residues long. CDR3 sequence reads: CGVEGGKGGRDTQYF. CDR3 sequence (DNA): TGCGGCGTTGAAGGGGGGAAGGGAGGCAGAGATACGCAGTATTTT.

The V call is TRBV5-4, the J call TRBJ2-7; tentative D call: TRBD2 (7 bases). Trimming pared 5 bases from V and 3 bases from J, leaving 24 bases between. This CDR3 region has 17 residues. The germline V gene has CDR1 SGHNT and CDR2 YYREEE (reference sequence). DNA of the CDR3: TGTGCCAGCAGGCCCGGGGGGCTAGCGGCGGGAATCTACGAGCAGTACTTC. Amino acids: CASRPGGLAAGIYEQYF. The variable domain in full, completed from reference TRBV5-4 and TRBJ2-7, reads ETGVTQSPTHLIKTRGQQVTLRCSSQSGHNTVSWYQQALGQGPQFIFQYYREEENGRGNFPPRFSGLQFPNYSSELNVNALELDDSALYLCASRPGGLAAGIYEQYFGPGTRLTVT.

This chain joins TRBV14 and TRBJ2-7; D not resolved. This CDR3 has 14 residues. Per the germline V gene, CDR1 is SGHDN and CDR2 is FVKESK. Trimming removed 3 bases at V and 1 base at J, with 10 bases between. The CDR3 DNA follows: TGTGCCAGCAGCCAGAGGCCCATATCCTACGAGCAGTACTTC. This sequence encodes CASSQRPISYEQYF.

V usage is TRBV29-1 and J usage is TRBJ1-2; TRBD1 might be the D (6 bases). Germline V gene lookup returns CDR1 SQVTM and CDR2 ANQGSEA. This CDR3 spans 12 amino acids. The ends were cut back, 7 bases at V and 0 bases at J, with 9 bases in the middle. The CDR3 reads CSGWTANYGYTF. The DNA of the CDR3 is TGCAGCGGCTGGACAGCTAACTATGGCTACACCTTC.

This chain links TRBV11-3 with TRBJ2-7; D gene uncertain. CDR1 is SGHNT and CDR2 is YENEEA in the germline V gene. The CDR3 extends over 14 amino acids. V lost 1 base and J lost 0, with 7 bases in between. In nucleotides, the CDR3 is TGTGCCAGCAGCTTAGCGGGTTCCTCCTACGAGCAGTACTTC. Residues: CASSLAGSSYEQYF.

This chain uses TRBV21-1 with TRBJ2-7; the table's D call, TRBD1, has no DNA check behind it. TRBV21-1 is assigned pseudogene status. The CDR3 runs 12 residues. The CDR3, as DNA: TGTGCCAAATTCGGGACAAACTACGAGCAGTACTTC. It translates to CAKFGTNYEQYF.

The chain employs TRBV30 and TRBJ1-2, with TRBD1 as a possible D gene (6 bases). CDR1 is GTSNPN and CDR2 is SVGIG in the germline V gene (reference sequence). CDR3 length: 12 residues. The V and J ends lost 3 bases and 4 bases respectively, with 9 bases between them. The CDR3 loop reads CAWRDRIYGYTF. For the CDR3, the DNA is TGTGCCTGGAGAGACAGGATCTATGGCTACACCTTC.

This clone was seen a few times. V is TRBV11-2 and J is TRBJ2-7; 9 nucleotides agree with TRBD1. The germline V gene has CDR1 SGHAT and CDR2 FQNNGV. V lost 6 bases, J lost 5 bases, and 5 bases stayed unmatched. This CDR3 is 13 amino acids long. This CDR3 is CASSWDRDHEQYF. The CDR3 region has the DNA TGTGCCAGCAGTTGGGACAGGGATCACGAGCAGTACTTC.